This T cell receptor beta chain was identified during a study of shared clonotypes between healthy human individuals. To note about this clone: Its cognate antigen is unknown.

The CDR3 is 16 residues long. Germline V gives CDR1 MDHEN, CDR2 SYDVKM. Trimming took 4 bases from V and 2 from J; bases not matched to a gene: 6. Notes on the study in general: A generally larger estimated richness was seen in naive subsets than in memory subsets.

The assay was immunoSEQ multiplex PCR, and TCRdb's table has in-frame clones only and misses some. This table has about 1.5 million clones, around 97% appearing once. The receptor was derived from a young man in good health. The rearrangement uses TRBV28 and TRBJ2-1, with 9 bases aligning to TRBD1. Sequencing was done on a sample of naive CD4+ T cells sorted from blood. Sample subset: CD45RA+ positively selected. This CDR3 is CASSSWTGATYNEQFF. DNA of the CDR3: TGTGCCAGCAGTTCCTGGACAGGGGCCACCTACAATGAGCAGTTCTTC.